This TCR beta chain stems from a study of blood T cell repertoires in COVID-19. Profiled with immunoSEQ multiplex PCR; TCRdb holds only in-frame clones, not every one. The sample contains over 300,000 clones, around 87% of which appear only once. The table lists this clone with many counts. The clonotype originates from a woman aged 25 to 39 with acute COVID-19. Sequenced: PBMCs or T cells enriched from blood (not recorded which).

This chain's CDR3 is CASSFGTASYEQYF. In nucleotides, the CDR3 is TGTGCCAGCAGTTTCGGGACAGCATCCTACGAGCAGTACTTC. This sequence joins TRBV6-2 or TRBV6-3 and TRBJ2-7; 7 bases fit TRBD1. CDR3 length equals 14 residues. Germline V CDR1 and CDR2: MNHEY, SVGEGT. The V and J ends lost 4 bases and 1 base, in that order; junction bases with no gene match: 4.